This TCR beta chain was sequenced during a study of PD-1 blockade in classical Hodgkin lymphoma. General observations from the study: The authors excluded patients who started nivolumab under 1 year after ASCT. Patients newly diagnosed and complete responders had comparable baseline diversity. Whereas CD4+ TCR diversity had risen significantly by C4D1, CD8+ TCR diversity had not. According to reports, newly diagnosed patients had lower baseline TCR diversity than healthy donors, and relapsed/refractory patients had lower baseline TCR diversity still.

The length of the CDR3 is 16 residues. The V and J ends lost 0 bases and 7 bases, in that order; junction bases with no gene match: 3. CDR1 LGHNA and CDR2 YSLEER come from the germline V gene. Using immunoSEQ multiplex PCR, the repertoire was profiled, and TCRdb retains in-frame clones only, with some absent. The sample holds about 43,000 clones; about 65% are singletons and the top ten take around 2.8%. Every single patient, without exception, relapsed after autologous stem cell transplantation, and brentuximab vedotin exposure varied. On this clone: The antigen is unknown.

The material sequenced was peripheral blood mononuclear cells (PBMCs), taken before the second cycle of nivolumab. V gene TRBV4-3 combines with J gene TRBJ2-2, with TRBD2 matching over 12 bases. The receptor comes from a human donor with classical Hodgkin lymphoma. This CDR3 is CASSQELAGGGGELFF. CDR3 in DNA: TGCGCCAGCAGCCAAGAACTAGCGGGGGGTGGCGGGGAGCTGTTTTTT.